A single sample is the source of the 24 T cell receptor beta chains below, sequenced in a study of early T cells in non-severe SARS-CoV-2 infection. Each CDR3 protein gets one entry after TCRdb re-called the 5' RACE reads with MiXCR. The data hold roughly 51,000 distinct CDR3 sequences, with around 6.5% observed a single time. Sequenced material: whole blood, taken at baseline. Receptor source: an adult who was a healthcare worker with PCR-confirmed SARS-CoV-2 infection or an uninfected control (not recorded which).

This clonotype appeared a few times. V and J are TRBV4-2 and TRBJ2-3, with D possibly being TRBD2 (5 bases). Germline CDR1 and CDR2: LGHNA and YNFKEQ. Trimming left V 4 bases short and J 2 bases short, with 16 bases between. The CDR3 has 16 residues. In DNA, the CDR3 is TGTGCCAGCAGCCCGCCGTCACTAGAGGCCACAGATACGCAGTATTTT. Amino acids: CASSPPSLEATDTQYF.

This clonotype was observed at least ten times. Here the CDR3 DNA reads TGTGCCAGCAGCCAAAAAGGACAGGGATTCGGCTACACCTTC. Protein product: CASSQKGQGFGYTF. The chain is built from TRBV7-2 and TRBJ1-2; 8 bases are a match to TRBD1. V lost 5 bases and J lost 8; bases outside the gene matches: 10. The CDR3 is 14 residues long. Germline-derived CDR1 and CDR2 are SGHTA and FQGNSA.

The chain couples TRBV20-1 to TRBJ1-1; a possible D gene is TRBD1 (6 bases). V was trimmed by 5 bases and J by 4 bases, leaving 11 bases between them. CDR1 is DFQATT, CDR2 SNEGSKA, per germline (reference sequence). The CDR3 extends over 12 amino acids. CDR3 sequence reads: CSALKTGTEAFF. CDR3 DNA: TGCAGTGCTCTAAAGACAGGCACTGAAGCTTTCTTT.

This clonotype was seen a few times. The chain employs TRBV24-1 and TRBJ2-1; 8 bases are a match to TRBD2. The trim removed 3 bases at V and 5 bases at J, leaving 2 bases unmatched. Germline V gives CDR1 KGHDR, CDR2 SFDVKD. There are 14 residues in the CDR3. CDR3: CATSDRTSHNEQFF. Here the CDR3 DNA reads TGTGCCACCAGTGATCGGACTAGCCACAATGAGCAGTTCTTC.

This clonotype occurred many times. The chain couples TRBV24-1 to TRBJ2-3; D remains ambiguous. The CDR3 covers 16 residues. The germline CDR1 and CDR2 sequences are KGHDR and SFDVKD. Between the trimmed V and J ends, which lost 1 base and 4 bases, there was a span of 14 bases. The CDR3 DNA is TGTGCCACCAGTGATTTCCGGGCTCCTGGTTCAGATACGCAGTATTTT. It codes for CATSDFRAPGSDTQYF.

This clonotype has at least ten counts. The chain carries TRBV20-1 and TRBJ2-7; D might be TRBD1 or TRBD2, each matching 5 bases. This CDR3 is 13 amino acids long. Per the germline V gene, CDR1 is DFQATT and CDR2 is SNEGSKA (reference sequence). CDR3 DNA sequence: TGCAGCGCTCGGGACCGCCCATCCTACGAGCAGTACTTC. Translating gives CSARDRPSYEQYF.

This clonotype has a count of ten or more. This chain joins TRBV4-1 and TRBJ2-3; TRBD2 agrees at 8 bases. Germline V lookup: CDR1 MGHRA, CDR2 YSYEKL. CDR3 size: 16 residues. After removal of 0 bases from V and 7 bases from J, the junction contained 9 bases not matched to a gene. The chain's CDR3 is CASSQDPGLVQNTQYF. The CDR3 nucleotides are TGCGCCAGCAGCCAAGACCCGGGACTAGTCCAAAATACGCAGTATTTT.

This chain links TRBV4-3 with TRBJ1-3, with 8 bases identical to TRBD1. CDR1 and CDR2 (germline): LGHNA, YSLEER. This CDR3 has 16 residues. Trimming at V came to 4 bases and at J to 0 bases, leaving 5 bases not matched to a gene. CDR3 in amino acids: CASSPGQGYSGNTIYF. CDR3 nucleotide sequence: TGCGCCAGCAGCCCCGGACAGGGTTACTCTGGAAACACCATATATTTT.

CDR3 loop: CASSLSSGELFF. CDR3 nucleotide sequence: TGTGCCAGCAGCTTATCCAGCGGGGAGCTGTTTTTT. The rearrangement uses TRBV11-2 and TRBJ2-2; D call uncertain. CDR1 and CDR2 (germline): SGHAT, FQNNGV. The germline V and J ends were trimmed by 2 bases and 7 bases, with 5 bases remaining between them. The CDR3 has 12 amino acids.

J is TRBJ1-5 and V is TRBV7-3, with no clear D. V was cut by 3 bases and J by 1 base, with 4 bases left in between. The germline CDR1 and CDR2 sequences are SGHTA and FQGTGA. The CDR3 extends over 13 amino acids. CDR3 sequence reads: CASSFGSNQPQHF. For the CDR3, the DNA is TGTGCCAGCAGCTTCGGGAGCAATCAGCCCCAGCATTTT.

This clonotype was picked up many times. The chain employs TRBV11-2 and TRBJ2-3; 9 bases agree with TRBD1. The CDR3 loop spans 17 amino acids. Trimming cost V 0 bases and J 5 bases; bases outside gene matches: 9. CDR1 and CDR2 from the germline V gene are SGHAT and FQNNGV. The CDR3 protein is CASSLDRGGQGLDTQYF. DNA of the CDR3: TGTGCCAGCAGCTTAGATAGAGGCGGACAGGGGCTAGATACGCAGTATTTT.

The table lists this clonotype with many counts. The chain joins TRBV9 to TRBJ1-3; D uncertain. The CDR3 sequence is 14 residues long. Germline assignment: CDR1 SGDLS and CDR2 YYNGEE. V was clipped by 0 bases and J by 0 bases, with 4 bases between them. The CDR3 sequence: CASSVGVSGNTIYF. CDR3 bases: TGTGCCAGCAGCGTAGGGGTCTCTGGAAACACCATATATTTT.

The genes are TRBV7-9 and TRBJ1-5, with TRBD1 as a possible D gene (6 bases). Germline lookup yields CDR1 SEHNR and CDR2 FQNEAQ (reference sequence). The CDR3 is 12 amino acids. V lost 4 bases and J lost 10, with 11 bases in between. The CDR3 loop is CASSWDGGPQHF. The CDR3 nucleotides read TGTGCCAGCAGCTGGGATGGGGGCCCCCAGCATTTT.

The chain employs TRBV10-1 and TRBJ2-2; possibly TRBD2 for D (6 bases). Per the germline V gene, CDR1 is WNHNN and CDR2 is SYGVQD (reference sequence). V lost 4 bases to trimming and J lost 2 bases, with 8 bases between them. This CDR3 is 14 amino acids long. DNA of the CDR3: TGCGCCAGCAGTGTTAGCGGTAACACCGGGGAGCTGTTTTTT. Amino acids: CASSVSGNTGELFF.

This clonotype was seen more than once but under ten times. This chain uses TRBV28 with TRBJ2-7; the D call may be TRBD1 or TRBD2 (6 bases each). Germline CDR1 and CDR2: MDHEN and SYDVKM. Trimming cost V 6 bases and J 3 bases, with 12 bases left between them. The CDR3 extends over 13 amino acids. CDR3 sequence (DNA): TGTGCCAGCAGGCGGGGCAGGGGCTACGAGCAGTACTTC. It codes for CASRRGRGYEQYF.

The chain carries TRBV11-1 and TRBJ2-7, with 9 bases matching TRBD2. Per germline, CDR1 SGHAT and CDR2 FQDESV (reference sequence). CDR3 length: 17 residues. The V and J ends lost 3 bases and 1 base, in that order; junction bases with no gene match: 10. The CDR3 loop reads CASSFHSGLAQSYEQYF. CDR3 coding DNA: TGTGCCAGCAGCTTCCATTCGGGACTAGCCCAATCCTACGAGCAGTACTTC. Looking up the rest from reference TRBV11-1 and TRBJ2-7 gives the full variable domain: EAEVAQSPRYKITEKSQAVAFWCDPISGHATLYWYRQILGQGPELLVQFQDESVVDDSQLPKDRFSAERLKGVDSTLKIQPAELGDSAMYLCASSFHSGLAQSYEQYFGPGTRLTVT.

At least ten counts were recorded for this clonotype. The chain is built from TRBV6-5 and TRBJ1-6; no clear D. The CDR3 covers 20 residues. Germline CDR1 is MNHEY and CDR2 is SVGAGI. Trimming stripped 3 bases from V and 0 bases from J, with 21 bases between. The DNA of the CDR3 is TGTGCCAGCAGTTATATTGGAATATCCCATACGAGCTCCTATAATTCACCCCTCCACTTT. This sequence encodes CASSYIGISHTSSYNSPLHF.

Only a few counts were recorded for this clonotype. The chain links TRBV15 to TRBJ2-3; D unclear. CDR1 and CDR2 from the germline V gene are LNHNV and YYDKDF (reference sequence). The CDR3 covers 12 residues. V lost 0 bases and J lost 8, with 6 bases in between. DNA for the CDR3: TGTGCCACCAGCAGAGATTTCAGTACGCAGTATTTT. It codes for CATSRDFSTQYF.

This clonotype showed up just a few times. The V gene is TRBV28, the J gene TRBJ1-2; 8 bases fit TRBD1. The CDR3 is 15 amino acids. After removal of 2 bases from V and 4 bases from J, the junction contained 6 bases not matched to a gene. CDR1 and CDR2 (germline): MDHEN, SYDVKM. The CDR3 nucleotides are TGTGCCAGCAGTTTAAACAGGGGGAGGGGCTATGGCTACACCTTC. As protein: CASSLNRGRGYGYTF.

This clonotype was detected many times. This chain links TRBV2 with TRBJ1-5, with 8 nucleotides matching TRBD1. V trimming: 7 bases; J trimming: 3 bases; junction bases outside the gene matches: 2. Looked up from germline, CDR1 is SNHLY and CDR2 is FYNNEI. CDR3 length: 13 amino acids. CDR3 loop: CASKGQVNQPQHF. The DNA of the CDR3 is TGTGCCAGCAAGGGACAGGTCAATCAGCCCCAGCATTTT.

This clonotype was seen repeatedly, ten times or more. An end of the junction differs from the germline gene, which may be a read error. In DNA form, the CDR3 reads TGTGCCAGCAGCTGGACTCTGGGGACGGACACCGTTTTT. Translated: CASSWTLGTDTVF. The V call is TRBV11-2, the J call TRBJ1-4, with a possible D match to TRBD1 (5 bases). Germline V gene data show CDR1 as SGHAT and CDR2 as FQNNGV. This CDR3 spans 13 amino acids.

The chain links TRBV20-1 to TRBJ2-1, with D uncertain. V dropped 6 bases and J dropped 5 bases, with 5 bases sitting between them. There are 10 residues in the CDR3. Germline V gene lookup returns CDR1 DFQATT and CDR2 SNEGSKA (reference sequence). The CDR3 coding sequence is TGCAGTGCGCCGGACAATGAGCAGTTCTTC. This translates into CSAPDNEQFF.

In its sample, this clonotype was seen many times. The chain uses TRBV12-3 or TRBV12-4 and TRBJ2-2; D might be TRBD1 or TRBD2, each matching 5 bases. V was shortened by 4 bases and J by 4 bases, with 10 bases between the two germline ends. This CDR3 has 14 residues. CDR3 sequence (DNA): TGTGCCAGCAGTTGGGACGAAAGCACCGGGGAGCTGTTTTTT. Amino acid sequence: CASSWDESTGELFF.

This clonotype came up a few times. The rearrangement joins TRBV19 to TRBJ2-5; D unclear. Looked up from germline, CDR1 is LNHDA and CDR2 is SQIVND (reference sequence). This CDR3 comprises 13 residues. Trimming took 7 bases from V and 2 from J, leaving 11 bases between them. The CDR3, as DNA: TGTGCCAGTAAGGGCCGATCACAAGAGACCCAGTACTTC. Its translation: CASKGRSQETQYF.